This note documents a single TCR beta chain sequence. A junction end diverges from the germline sequence, so it may reflect a read error. Per the germline V gene, CDR1 is SGHTA and CDR2 is FQGNSA. The CDR3 covers 16 residues. Some clones are missing from TCRdb's copy, which holds only in-frame ones; the method was immunoSEQ multiplex PCR. The repertoire includes around 45,000 clones, around nine tenths of them detected once, and under 10% sits in the top ten. These data belong to a study of OX40 agonist ivuxolimab in advanced cancers. This clonotype originated in an adult with an advanced solid tumor such as melanoma, head and neck, liver or kidney cancer. The chain couples TRBV7-2 to TRBJ1-2, with D possibly being TRBD1 (6 bases). Sequencing used CD4+ or CD8+ T cells sorted from blood, obtained in a trial of the OX40 agonist ivuxolimab. The CDR3 region has the DNA TGTGCCGGCAGCAAAGACGTTGAGGGCAGGGGCGGAGGCTACACCTTC. The encoded protein is CAGSKDVEGRGGGYTF.